Listed here are 28 T cell receptor beta chains from one sample, sequenced in a study of CXCR3-negative and CXCR3-positive naive CD8 T cells. UMI-labeled 5' RACE TRB cDNA libraries were prepared from the cells. TCRdb re-called the 5' RACE reads and shows each CDR3 protein once, DNA omitted. Recorded for this sample: around 29,000 distinct CDR3 sequences. The sample comprised memory CD8+ T cells from blood. The receptors here all came from a human donor in good health. Some clones in this sample may be carry-over from other donors' samples.

The gene calls are TRBV6-2 or TRBV6-3 and TRBJ2-7; TCRdb's D call of TRBD1 is untestable without DNA. This CDR3 is 15 amino acids long. Germline-derived CDR1 and CDR2 are MNHEY and SVGEGT. The CDR3 sequence is CASSPADRGIHEQYF.

This sequence joins TRBV28 and TRBJ1-6; TCRdb's D call, TRBD1, is unchecked because there is no DNA. This CDR3 has 14 residues. From germline, CDR1 is MDHEN and CDR2 SYDVKM. The CDR3 protein is CASSLTGMGSPLHF.

The chain joins TRBV12-3 or TRBV12-4 to TRBJ2-7. The CDR3 length is 12 residues. CDR3 protein: CASSYYGAEQYF.

The chain uses TRBV29-1 and TRBJ2-5. CDR1 is SQVTM and CDR2 is ANQGSEA in the germline V gene. The CDR3 runs to 11 residues. The CDR3 is CSVDSQETQYF.

The CDR3 reads CASSEGQGAYNEQFF. The V and J genes are TRBV25-1 and TRBJ2-1; TCRdb's D call of TRBD1 is untestable without DNA. This CDR3 comprises 15 residues. The V gene's germline CDR1 is MGHDK and CDR2 SYGVNS.

The chain links TRBV6-5 to TRBJ2-7. The CDR3 is 14 residues long. In germline, CDR1 is MNHEY, CDR2 SVGAGI. CDR3 residues: CASSYSGFGNEQYF.

The chain joins TRBV7-9 to TRBJ1-4. Germline assignment: CDR1 SEHNR and CDR2 FQNEAQ (reference sequence). This CDR3 has 16 amino acids. CDR3 in amino acids: CASSFWAIVANEKLFF.

The chain uses TRBV5-6 and TRBJ2-7; absent DNA, TCRdb's TRBD1 call cannot be checked. Per germline, CDR1 SGHDT and CDR2 YYEEEE. This CDR3 contains 14 residues. The CDR3 protein is CASTSRGVSYEQYF. The full variable domain, rest sourced from reference TRBV5-6 and TRBJ2-7, is DAGVTQSPTHLIKTRGQQVTLRCSPKSGHDTVSWYQQALGQGPQFIFQYYEEEERQRGNFPDRFSGHQFPNYSSELNVNALLLGDSALYLCASTSRGVSYEQYFGPGTRLTVT.

The rearrangement uses TRBV29-1 and TRBJ2-7; the TCRdb D gene call, TRBD2, has no DNA to confirm it. CDR1 is SQVTM and CDR2 is ANQGSEA in the germline V gene. The CDR3 is 13 amino acids. The chain's CDR3 is CSVGLAGDPEQYF.

The genes are TRBV12-3 or TRBV12-4 and TRBJ2-3; the TRBD1 assignment by TCRdb is unverifiable without DNA. This CDR3 region has 18 residues. The CDR3 loop is CASSLLTGQGIFTDTQYF.

By frequency, this clonotype is medium-sized. The J gene is TRBJ1-5, the V gene TRBV6-2 or TRBV6-3; with no DNA, the TCRdb D assignment of TRBD1 cannot be verified. Germline-derived CDR1 and CDR2 are MNHEY and SVGEGT. This CDR3 comprises 16 residues. This chain's CDR3 is CASRGTQGSGNQPQHF.

The chain carries TRBV29-1 and TRBJ2-1; TCRdb names TRBD2, which stays unverified in the absence of DNA. The CDR3 totals 15 residues. CDR1 is SQVTM and CDR2 is ANQGSEA in the germline V gene. Here the CDR3 reads CSVVSDTSGGGEQFF.

The chain combines TRBV5-1 with TRBJ2-5; TCRdb calls TRBD1, which cannot be checked without DNA. CDR3 size: 15 residues. Per germline, CDR1 SGHRS and CDR2 YFSETQ. This CDR3 reads CASSLGPGPQETQYF.

The CDR3 loop reads CAISAQEQETQYF. V gene TRBV10-3 combines with J gene TRBJ2-5. CDR3 size: 13 residues. CDR1 is ENHRY and CDR2 is SYGVKD in the germline V gene.

This chain joins TRBV6-5 and TRBJ2-7; the TRBD1 assignment by TCRdb is unverifiable without DNA. The V gene's germline CDR1 is MNHEY and CDR2 SVGAGI. The CDR3 covers 15 residues. The CDR3 sequence: CASSYGTGFSYEQYF.

Here the CDR3 reads CASSFGVSYEQYF. The V call is TRBV12-3 or TRBV12-4, the J call TRBJ2-7. This CDR3 region has 13 residues.

Considering frequency, this clonotype is medium-sized. The rearrangement links TRBV20-1 to TRBJ1-5. Germline V gene sequence: CDR1 DFQATT, CDR2 SNEGSKA (reference sequence). The CDR3 is made up of 12 amino acids. CDR3 protein: CSAKYSNQPQHF.

V and J are TRBV7-9 and TRBJ2-5. Germline-derived CDR1 and CDR2 are SEHNR and FQNEAQ (reference sequence). The CDR3 is made up of 14 amino acids. CDR3 amino acids: CASSLWRGVETQYF. Combining the CDR3 with reference TRBV7-9 and TRBJ2-5 gives the whole variable domain DTGVSQNPRHKITKRGQNVTFRCDPISEHNRLYWYRQTLGQGPEFLTYFQNEAQLEKSRLLSDRFSAERPKGSFSTLEIQRTEQGDSAMYLCASSLWRGVETQYFGPGTRLLVL.

This chain uses TRBV4-3 with TRBJ2-7; the D call of TRBD1 rests on TCRdb alone, since no DNA is present to check it. This CDR3 has 15 amino acids. Germline CDR1 reads LGHNA; CDR2 reads YSLEER. The CDR3 reads CASSQDRGRSYEQYF.

J is TRBJ2-2 and V is TRBV6-5; TCRdb lists TRBD1, though no DNA is available to test this call. The CDR3 totals 17 residues. Per the germline V gene, CDR1 is MNHEY and CDR2 is SVGAGI. The CDR3: CASRETGLLPNTGELFF.

V and J are TRBV29-1 and TRBJ2-1; the TCRdb call, TRBD1, lacks DNA for checking. CDR1 SQVTM and CDR2 ANQGSEA come from the germline V gene. The CDR3 length is 13 residues. The CDR3: CSVSSGGWNEQFF.

This rearrangement joins TRBV7-9 to TRBJ1-6. This CDR3 has 12 amino acids. The germline gives CDR1 SEHNR, CDR2 FQNEAQ (reference sequence). CDR3 in amino acids: CASSFGLSPLHF.

This clonotype registers medium-sized by frequency. This chain uses TRBV7-6 with TRBJ2-5; TCRdb proposes TRBD2, but this gene call is untestable without DNA. CDR3 length: 15 residues. Looked up from germline, CDR1 is SGHVS and CDR2 is FNYEAQ. The CDR3 is CASSPMGPRQETQYF. The full variable domain, rest sourced from reference TRBV7-6 and TRBJ2-5, is GAGVSQSPRYKVTKRGQDVALRCDPISGHVSLYWYRQALGQGPEFLTYFNYEAQQDKSGLPNDRFSAERPEGSISTLTIQRTEQRDSAMYRCASSPMGPRQETQYFGPGTRLLVL.

V is TRBV12-3 or TRBV12-4 and J is TRBJ1-5. This CDR3 spans 14 amino acids. CDR3 sequence: CASSFAGLNQPQHF.

By frequency, this clonotype registers medium-sized (0.01 to 0.1%). The chain is built from TRBV29-1 and TRBJ2-1; the D gene TCRdb calls, TRBD1, cannot be checked with no DNA. Germline CDR1 is SQVTM and CDR2 is ANQGSEA. The CDR3 has 13 amino acids. CDR3 region: CSVVGQGYNEQFF.

This rearrangement joins TRBV10-3 to TRBJ2-1; TCRdb proposes TRBD2, but this gene call is untestable without DNA. The germline gives CDR1 ENHRY, CDR2 SYGVKD. The CDR3 consists of 14 residues. The CDR3 sequence: CAIKGLAGMDEQFF.

The rearrangement joins TRBV7-9 to TRBJ2-6. Germline V lookup: CDR1 SEHNR, CDR2 FQNEAQ (reference sequence). This CDR3 has 18 amino acids. CDR3 loop: CASSLVALASSGANVLTF.

This sequence joins TRBV29-1 and TRBJ1-2; TCRdb's D gene call, TRBD1, goes unchecked for lack of DNA. Germline CDR1 reads SQVTM; CDR2 reads ANQGSEA. This CDR3 is 12 amino acids long. The chain's CDR3 is CSVPGTALGYTF.